This is a list of T cell receptor beta chains from one sample in a study of T cell changes during pregnancy in multiple sclerosis. The data were produced by immunoSEQ multiplex PCR, yet TCRdb's version contains in-frame clones alone and is incomplete. The table includes around 75,000 clones, more than 80% detected once. The material was peripheral blood, obtained in the first trimester of pregnancy. The receptors originated from a female donor in good health, enrolled as a control in a pregnancy study. Both conserved end residues are part of each CDR3. The D gene is left open where the match is weak. Clone size is not always given. Where it is, it says once, few, many or a class for expanded clones.

abundance,d_gene,j_gene,v_gene,CDR3aa,CDR3nt
.,TRBD1,TRBJ1-1,TRBV19,CASSRQGPRVVEAFF,TGTGCCAGTAGTCGACAGGGACCTCGTGTGGTTGAAGCTTTCTTT
once,TRBD2,TRBJ2-1,TRBV12-5,CASGPNSGSYVNEQFF,TGTGCTAGTGGTCCCAATAGCGGGAGTTATGTGAATGAGCAGTTCTTC
.,.,TRBJ2-3,TRBV4-3,CASSQGPRGLHTQYF,TGCGCCAGCAGCCAAGGACCCAGGGGCCTTCATACGCAGTATTTT
.,TRBD1,TRBJ2-5,TRBV7-7,CASSRGQGFKETQYF,TGTGCTAGCAGCCGGGGACAGGGTTTTAAAGAGACCCAGTACTTC
.,TRBD1,TRBJ1-6,TRBV19,CASSITGQSPLHF,TGTGCCAGTAGTATAACGGGACAGTCACCCCTCCACTTT
.,TRBD1,TRBJ2-7,TRBV27,CASSFQGAYEQYF,TGTGCCAGCAGTTTTCAGGGGGCCTATGAGCAGTACTTC
once,.,TRBJ1-4,TRBV7-9,CASSLDRVGTNEKLFF,TGTGCCAGCAGCTTAGACAGGGTAGGAACTAATGAAAAACTGTTTTTT
.,TRBD2,TRBJ2-5,TRBV7-2,CASSFWGRGSQETQYF,TGTGCCAGCAGCTTTTGGGGGAGGGGTTCACAAGAGACCCAGTACTTC
.,TRBD1,TRBJ1-2,TRBV7-2,CASSMTGIHGYTF,TGTGCCAGCAGCATGACAGGGATCCATGGCTACACCTTC
.,.,TRBJ1-1,TRBV18,CASSPSGVNTEAFF,TGTGCCAGCTCACCGAGCGGGGTCAACACTGAAGCTTTCTTT
few,.,TRBJ1-1,TRBV9,CASSVAEVRGTEAFF,TGTGCCAGCAGCGTAGCTGAGGTCAGGGGAACTGAAGCTTTCTTT
.,.,TRBJ1-1,TRBV11-2,CASSDGKGRDYEAFF,TGTGCCAGCAGCGACGGGAAGGGCCGGGACTATGAAGCTTTCTTT
once,.,TRBJ1-2,TRBV5-4,CASSLGGNYGYTF,TGTGCCAGCAGCTTAGGGGGTAACTATGGCTACACCTTC
.,.,TRBJ2-2,TRBV5-1,CATKAWETANTGELFF,TGCGCCACTAAAGCGTGGGAGACGGCGAACACCGGGGAGCTGTTTTTT
.,TRBD1,TRBJ2-5,TRBV5-4,CASSYQDRGGKTQYF,TGTGCCAGCAGCTACCAGGACAGGGGAGGAAAGACCCAGTACTTC
.,TRBD2,TRBJ2-5,TRBV10-3,CAISLAGYQETQYF,TGTGCCATCAGTCTAGCGGGGTACCAAGAGACCCAGTACTTC
.,TRBD2,TRBJ2-1,TRBV7-9,CASSSLQPGLRYEQFF,TGTGCCAGCAGCTCCCTACAACCGGGACTAAGGTACGAGCAGTTCTTC
once,.,TRBJ2-6,TRBV6-5,CASRQGSTGANVLTF,TGTGCCAGCCGGCAGGGCTCGACTGGGGCCAACGTCCTGACTTTC
.,.,TRBJ1-1,TRBV19,CASSMGRATEAFF,TGTGCCAGTAGTATGGGCAGGGCCACTGAAGCTTTCTTT
few,.,TRBJ1-1,TRBV29-1,CSVEDRPGTEAFF,TGCAGCGTTGAAGATCGTCCAGGGACTGAAGCTTTCTTT
.,.,TRBJ2-5,TRBV7-2,CASSFKGPAQETQYF,TGTGCCAGCAGCTTTAAGGGGCCCGCACAAGAGACCCAGTACTTC
.,.,TRBJ2-5,TRBV5-1,CASSPGTGETQYF,TGCGCCAGCAGTCCCGGGACTGGGGAGACCCAGTACTTC
.,TRBD1,TRBJ2-2,TRBV7-6,CASSPTGQGGTGELFF,TGTGCCAGCAGCCCGACGGGACAGGGTGGCACCGGGGAGCTGTTTTTT
once,.,TRBJ2-1,TRBV28,CASSFISSNEQFF,TGTGCCAGCAGTTTTATCAGTTCCAATGAGCAGTTCTTC
.,.,TRBJ2-7,TRBV20-1,CSARAGYEQYF,TGCAGTGCTCGGGCGGGGTACGAGCAGTACTTC
.,TRBD1,TRBJ2-3,TRBV9,CATAPTGGESTDTQYF,TGTGCGACGGCCCCGACAGGGGGCGAATCCACAGATACGCAGTATTTT
.,.,TRBJ1-2,TRBV6-1,CASSETGTDGYTF,TGTGCCAGCAGTGAAACGGGGACTGATGGCTACACCTTC
.,.,TRBJ2-2,TRBV21-1,CASSRDPDRVTGELFF,TGTGCCAGCAGTCGTGACCCCGACAGAGTAACCGGGGAGCTGTTTTTT
.,TRBD1,TRBJ2-2,TRBV6-5,CASSPDRASPGELFF,TGTGCCAGCAGTCCCGACAGGGCTAGTCCCGGGGAGCTGTTTTTT
.,.,TRBJ1-4,TRBV30,CAWTPPHRRYEKLFF,TGTGCCTGGACCCCACCCCACAGGCGCTATGAAAAACTGTTTTTT
.,.,TRBJ2-2,TRBV5-1,CASSEQGDGGELFF,TGCGCCAGCAGTGAACAGGGAGACGGCGGGGAGCTGTTTTTT
.,.,TRBJ1-4,TRBV19,CASSIVDSPHNEKLFF,TGTGCCAGTAGTATAGTCGACAGCCCGCATAATGAAAAACTGTTTTTT
once,TRBD1,TRBJ2-1,TRBV19,CASRLQGAGNEQFF,TGTGCCAGTAGGTTACAGGGGGCGGGCAATGAGCAGTTCTTC
.,.,TRBJ2-5,TRBV7-2,CASSLAFSNQETQYF,TGTGCCAGCAGCTTAGCTTTTTCTAACCAAGAGACCCAGTACTTC
once,.,TRBJ2-4,TRBV19,CASSSQGILAKNIQYF,TGTGCCAGTAGTTCGCAGGGGATTCTAGCCAAAAACATTCAGTACTTC
.,TRBD1,TRBJ1-2,TRBV11-2,CASRLDRGDIYTF,TGTGCCAGCAGATTAGACAGGGGCGACATCTACACCTTC
.,TRBD2,TRBJ2-3,TRBV4-2,CASSPVSGGAPDTQYF,TGTGCCAGCAGCCCCGTCTCGGGGGGGGCTCCAGATACGCAGTATTTT
once,.,TRBJ1-2,TRBV7-9,CASSLADRRNYGYTF,TGTGCCAGCAGCTTAGCCGACAGGAGGAACTATGGCTACACCTTC
.,.,TRBJ1-2,TRBV6-6,CASSYSSRGGGGYTF,TGTGCCAGCAGTTACTCGAGTAGGGGGGGAGGGGGCTACACCTTC
.,.,TRBJ2-2,TRBV28,CASRTGLFTGELFF,TGTGCCAGCAGGACCGGGTTATTCACCGGGGAGCTGTTTTTT
.,TRBD2,TRBJ2-1,TRBV15,CATSSSLQTSGRWRPYNEQFF,TGTGCCACCAGCAGCTCGTTACAGACTAGCGGGAGGTGGAGGCCCTACAATGAGCAGTTCTTC
.,TRBD2,TRBJ2-5,TRBV5-1,CASSLVAGASRETQYF,TGCGCCAGCAGCTTGGTAGCGGGGGCATCGCGAGAGACCCAGTACTTC
.,TRBD2,TRBJ2-5,TRBV19,CASSRASGGNQETQYF,TGTGCCAGTAGTCGAGCAAGCGGGGGTAACCAAGAGACCCAGTACTTC
.,.,TRBJ1-2,TRBV4-1,CASSQEGGYGYTF,TGCGCCAGCAGCCAAGAAGGAGGATATGGCTACACCTTC
.,TRBD1,TRBJ2-7,TRBV6-1,CASSEALTGGIREQYF,TGTGCCAGCAGTGAAGCATTGACAGGGGGCATTCGCGAGCAGTACTTC
.,.,TRBJ1-5,TRBV2,CASSRVTQPQHF,TGTGCCAGCAGCAGGGTTACCCAGCCCCAGCATTTT
.,.,TRBJ1-5,TRBV7-2,CASSLVGADRNQPQHF,TGTGCCAGCAGCTTAGTAGGGGCCGACAGAAATCAGCCCCAGCATTTT
.,TRBD1,TRBJ2-3,TRBV11-3,CASSLGDRVQDTQYF,TGTGCCAGCAGCTTGGGTGACAGGGTACAAGATACGCAGTATTTT
.,TRBD2,TRBJ2-2,TRBV5-4,CASSLGAGGGTGELFF,TGTGCCAGCAGCTTGGGTGCCGGGGGGGGCACCGGGGAGCTGTTTTTT